This T cell receptor beta chain comes out of a study of cytomegalovirus exposure and HLA in healthy donors. Germline values: CDR1 LNHNV, CDR2 YYDKDF (reference sequence). V lost 5 bases and J lost 4, with 20 bases in between. The CDR3 loop spans 16 amino acids. 13 Jbeta primers and 60 Vbeta primers were used for the PCR. Some clones are missing from TCRdb's copy, which holds only in-frame ones; the method was immunoSEQ multiplex PCR. The sample has about 64,000 clones; 60% to 85% are singletons. Study results and caveats: In an earlier analysis, about 90% or about 30%: the productive usage of most TCR beta V segments. Indistinguishability led to the exclusion of some V segments, TRBV6-2 and TRBV6-3 included.

On this clone itself: The antigen is undetermined.

V and J are TRBV15 and TRBJ1-1, with a weak D call TRBD1 (6 bases). The sequenced material came from PBMCs. The TCR sequence derives from a male donor in good health and CMV-seropositive. The CDR3 DNA reads TGTGCCACCAGCGCCCGGGGGGCGAGGAGTGGCACTGAAGCTTTCTTT. Translated, it gives CATSARGARSGTEAFF.